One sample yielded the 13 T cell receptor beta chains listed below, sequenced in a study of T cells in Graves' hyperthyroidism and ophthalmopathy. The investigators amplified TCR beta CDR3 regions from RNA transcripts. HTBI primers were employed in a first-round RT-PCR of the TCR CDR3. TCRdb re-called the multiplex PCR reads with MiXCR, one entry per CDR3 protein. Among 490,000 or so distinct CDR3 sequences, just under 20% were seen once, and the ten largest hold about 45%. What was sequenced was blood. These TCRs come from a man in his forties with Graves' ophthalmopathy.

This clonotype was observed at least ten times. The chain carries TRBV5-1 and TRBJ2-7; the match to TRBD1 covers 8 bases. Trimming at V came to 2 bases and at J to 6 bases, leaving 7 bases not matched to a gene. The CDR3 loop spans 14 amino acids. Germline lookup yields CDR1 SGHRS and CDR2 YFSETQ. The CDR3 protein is CASSLTGGLREQYF. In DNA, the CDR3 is TGCGCCAGCAGCTTAACAGGGGGTTTGCGCGAGCAGTACTTC.

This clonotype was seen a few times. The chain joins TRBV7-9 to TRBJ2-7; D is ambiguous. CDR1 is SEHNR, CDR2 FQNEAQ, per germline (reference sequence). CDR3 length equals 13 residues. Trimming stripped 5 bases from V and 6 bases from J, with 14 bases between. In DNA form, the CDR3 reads TGTGCCAGCAGCCCGCCGACAATCCGCGAGCAGTACTTC. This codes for CASSPPTIREQYF. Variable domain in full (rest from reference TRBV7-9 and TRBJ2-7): DTGVSQNPRHKITKRGQNVTFRCDPISEHNRLYWYRQTLGQGPEFLTYFQNEAQLEKSRLLSDRFSAERPKGSFSTLEIQRTEQGDSAMYLCASSPPTIREQYFGPGTRLTVT.

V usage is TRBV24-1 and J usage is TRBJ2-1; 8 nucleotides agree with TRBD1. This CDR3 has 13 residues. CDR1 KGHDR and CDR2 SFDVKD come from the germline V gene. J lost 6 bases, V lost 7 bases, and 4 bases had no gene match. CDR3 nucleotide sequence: TGTGCCACCAGGTCTGACAGGGGCAATGAGCAGTTCTTC. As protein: CATRSDRGNEQFF.

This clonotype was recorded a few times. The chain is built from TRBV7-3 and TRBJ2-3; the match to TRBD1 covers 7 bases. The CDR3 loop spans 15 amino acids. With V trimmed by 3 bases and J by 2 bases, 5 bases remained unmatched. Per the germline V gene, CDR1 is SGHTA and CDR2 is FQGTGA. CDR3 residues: CASSFTTGTTDTQYF. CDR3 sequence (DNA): TGTGCCAGCAGCTTTACGACAGGGACCACAGATACGCAGTATTTT.

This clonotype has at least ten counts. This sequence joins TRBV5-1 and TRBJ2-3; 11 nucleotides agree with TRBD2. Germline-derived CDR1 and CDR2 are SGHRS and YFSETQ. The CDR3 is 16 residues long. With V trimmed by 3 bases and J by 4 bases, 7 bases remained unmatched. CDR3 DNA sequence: TGCGCCAGCAGCTACGGGACTAGCGGTATGGCAGATACGCAGTATTTT. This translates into CASSYGTSGMADTQYF.

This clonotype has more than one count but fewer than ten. CDR3 sequence: CASSPPRNTIYF. In DNA, the CDR3 is TGTGCCAGCAGCCCACCAAGAAACACCATATATTTT. The V call is TRBV7-2, the J call TRBJ1-3; D gene unclear. Trimming left V 5 bases short and J 5 bases short, with 7 bases between. Germline CDR1 is SGHTA and CDR2 is FQGNSA. The CDR3 contains 12 residues.

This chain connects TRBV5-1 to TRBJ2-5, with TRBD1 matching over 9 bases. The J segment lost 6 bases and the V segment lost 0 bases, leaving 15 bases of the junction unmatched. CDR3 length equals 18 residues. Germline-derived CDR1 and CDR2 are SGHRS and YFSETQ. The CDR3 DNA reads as TGCGCCAGCAGCTTGGCGATCGCTACAGGGGGCGCGGAGAAGACCCAGTACTTC. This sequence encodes CASSLAIATGGAEKTQYF.

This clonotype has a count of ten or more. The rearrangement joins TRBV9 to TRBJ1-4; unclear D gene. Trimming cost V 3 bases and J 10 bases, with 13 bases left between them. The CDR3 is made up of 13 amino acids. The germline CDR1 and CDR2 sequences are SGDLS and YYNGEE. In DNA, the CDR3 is TGTGCCAGCAGCGGTGGGCCGAAGGGAAAACTGTTTTTT. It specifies CASSGGPKGKLFF.

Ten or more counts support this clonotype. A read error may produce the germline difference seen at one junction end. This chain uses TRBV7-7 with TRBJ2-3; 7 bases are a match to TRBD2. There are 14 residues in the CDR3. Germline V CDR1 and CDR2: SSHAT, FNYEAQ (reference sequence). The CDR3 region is CASSLTSGTDTQYF. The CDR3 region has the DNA TGTGCTAGCAGCTTAACTAGCGGCACAGATACGCAGTATTTT.

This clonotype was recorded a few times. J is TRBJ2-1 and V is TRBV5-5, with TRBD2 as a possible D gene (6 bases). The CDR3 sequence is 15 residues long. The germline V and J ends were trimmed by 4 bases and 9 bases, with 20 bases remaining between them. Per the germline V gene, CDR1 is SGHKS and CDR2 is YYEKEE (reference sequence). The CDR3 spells CASSPDYGRASEQFF. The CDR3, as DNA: TGTGCCAGCAGCCCGGACTATGGTCGGGCGTCTGAGCAGTTCTTC.

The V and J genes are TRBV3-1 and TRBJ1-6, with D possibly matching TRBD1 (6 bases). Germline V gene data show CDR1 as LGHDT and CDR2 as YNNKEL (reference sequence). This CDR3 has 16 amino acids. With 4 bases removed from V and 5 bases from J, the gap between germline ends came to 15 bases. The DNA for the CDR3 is TGTGCCAGCAGCCCCCATTTGGGGGCGAATAATTCACCCCTCCACTTT. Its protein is CASSPHLGANNSPLHF.

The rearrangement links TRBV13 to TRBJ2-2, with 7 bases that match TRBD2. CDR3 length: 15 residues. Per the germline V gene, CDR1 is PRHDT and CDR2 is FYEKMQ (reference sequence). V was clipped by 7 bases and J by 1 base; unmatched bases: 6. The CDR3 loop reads CASKSGGLNTGELFF. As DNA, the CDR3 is TGTGCCAGCAAATCGGGGGGATTGAACACCGGGGAGCTGTTTTTT.

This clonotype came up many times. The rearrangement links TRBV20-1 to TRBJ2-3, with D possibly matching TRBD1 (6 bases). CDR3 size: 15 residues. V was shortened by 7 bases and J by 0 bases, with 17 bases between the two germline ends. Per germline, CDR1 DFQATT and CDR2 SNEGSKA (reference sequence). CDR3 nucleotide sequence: TGCAGTGTCAGTTTGGACAGTACTAGCACAGATACGCAGTATTTT. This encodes CSVSLDSTSTDTQYF.